This TCR beta chain was found in a study of CD8 T cells in ankylosing spondylitis. The CDR3 spans 15 residues. V lost 5 bases, J lost 0 bases, and 13 bases lay in between. Each CDR3 protein is one row after TCRdb ran MiXCR on the 5' RACE reads. The table has 250,000 to 350,000 distinct CDR3 sequences, 20% seen once. The sample consisted of blood, either unsorted or a sorted T cell fraction (not recorded which). This clonotype was obtained from a male donor with ankylosing spondylitis or in good health (not recorded which). The V and J genes are TRBV12-3 or TRBV12-4 and TRBJ1-1; D possibly corresponds to TRBD1 (5 bases). The CDR3, as DNA: TGTGCCAGCAGTCCCGGGGAGGGGATGAACACTGAAGCTTTCTTT. This encodes CASSPGEGMNTEAFF.